Listed here are 12 T cell receptor beta chains from one sample, sequenced in a study of T cell responses to AZD1222 COVID-19 vaccine. Some clones are missing from TCRdb's copy, which holds only in-frame ones; the method was immunoSEQ multiplex PCR. The sample has some 180,000 clones; 85% to 95% are singletons. The sample here was peripheral blood, taken 28 days after the second dose of the MenACWY control vaccine. These receptors all stem from an adult who received the MenACWY meningococcal vaccine as a control.

This chain uses TRBV3-1 (or the pseudogene TRBV3-2) with TRBJ2-3, with no clear D. The CDR3 sequence is 13 residues long. V was cut by 4 bases and J by 2 bases, with 7 bases left in between. Germline-derived CDR1 and CDR2 are LGHDT and YNNKEL (reference sequence). The CDR3 sequence is CASSPEYTDTQYF. The CDR3 DNA reads TGTGCCAGCAGCCCCGAGTACACAGATACGCAGTATTTT.

The CDR3 protein is CSAAPWVSGGVTDTQYF. CDR3 nucleotide sequence: TGCAGCGCCGCGCCTTGGGTTAGCGGGGGAGTAACAGATACGCAGTATTTT. The chain employs TRBV29-1 and TRBJ2-3; TRBD2 agrees at 9 bases. Germline-derived CDR1 and CDR2 are SQVTM and ANQGSEA. Trimming took 7 bases from V and 3 from J; bases not matched to a gene: 17. The CDR3 length is 17 residues.

On this clone: Other DNA sequences in the sample encode the same CDR3. The genes are TRBV7-2 and TRBJ1-2; D might be TRBD1 (6 bases). Trimming shortened V by 3 bases and J by 8 bases, and 10 bases separated the two germline ends. The CDR3 has 12 residues. Germline loops: CDR1 SGHTA, CDR2 FQGNSA. DNA of the CDR3: TGTGCCAGCAGCTTGGCAGGGGACGGCTACACCTTC. Protein sequence: CASSLAGDGYTF.

The chain carries TRBV19 and TRBJ1-3; D gene ambiguous. In germline, CDR1 is LNHDA, CDR2 SQIVND (reference sequence). The CDR3 is 14 amino acids. V was trimmed by 8 bases and J by 0 bases, leaving 11 bases between them. DNA of the CDR3: TGTGCCAGTGGATCTTGGGGCTCTGGAAACACCATATATTTT. Amino acid sequence: CASGSWGSGNTIYF.

The rearrangement links TRBV5-1 to TRBJ2-2, with D perhaps matching TRBD1 (5 bases). The V gene lost 1 base and the J gene lost 4 bases, with 5 bases spanning the gap. Germline V gene lookup returns CDR1 SGHRS and CDR2 YFSETQ. CDR3 length: 13 residues. The CDR3 DNA follows: TGCGCCAGCAGCTTGCAGGGCACCGGGGAGCTGTTTTTT. Translated: CASSLQGTGELFF.

This clone occurred once. V is TRBV2 and J is TRBJ1-1; no firm D call. Germline values: CDR1 SNHLY, CDR2 FYNNEI. CDR3 size: 14 residues. V was shortened by 6 bases and J by 0 bases, with 11 bases between the two germline ends. The CDR3 region has the DNA TGTGCCAGCAGAAAAGAGGCCTTGAACACTGAAGCTTTCTTT. Protein sequence: CASRKEALNTEAFF.

The rearrangement links TRBV6-6 to TRBJ1-1; no firm D call. CDR1 MNHNY and CDR2 SVGAGI come from the germline V gene (reference sequence). Trimming stripped 5 bases from V and 4 bases from J, with 11 bases between. The CDR3 totals 13 residues. Written as DNA, the CDR3 is TGTGCCAGCAGTCCCACATCGCCCACTGAAGCTTTCTTT. Translation gives CASSPTSPTEAFF.

The V gene is TRBV6-2 or TRBV6-3, the J gene TRBJ1-1; D not resolved. Germline V gene sequence: CDR1 MNHEY, CDR2 SVGEGT. Deletions cut 0 bases from V and 0 bases from J, with 5 bases between. The CDR3 sequence is 14 residues long. The CDR3 reads CASSYSPVNTEAFF. CDR3 DNA: TGTGCCAGCAGTTACTCACCAGTGAACACTGAAGCTTTCTTT.

The chain is built from TRBV11-2 and TRBJ1-2, with D possibly matching TRBD1 (5 bases). The V and J ends lost 1 base and 8 bases respectively, with 11 bases between them. Germline values: CDR1 SGHAT, CDR2 FQNNGV. This CDR3 is 13 amino acids long. This CDR3 is CASSLVGGGGYTF. The CDR3 coding sequence is TGTGCCAGCAGCTTAGTTGGCGGGGGAGGCTACACCTTC.

The rearrangement links TRBV9 to TRBJ1-5; 7 nucleotides match TRBD1. The CDR3 totals 16 residues. Looked up from germline, CDR1 is SGDLS and CDR2 is YYNGEE. V shed 0 bases and J 0 bases; nucleotides not matched to a gene: 3. CDR3 bases: TGTGCCAGCAGCGTAGGTGGGACAGATAGCAATCAGCCCCAGCATTTT. Translated: CASSVGGTDSNQPQHF.

V usage is TRBV6-5 and J usage is TRBJ1-1; no firm D call. There are 12 residues in the CDR3. V was trimmed by 5 bases and J by 4 bases, leaving 8 bases between them. Per germline, CDR1 MNHEY and CDR2 SVGAGI. The CDR3 region is CASSNRATEAFF. CDR3 bases: TGTGCCAGCAGTAACCGGGCCACTGAAGCTTTCTTT.

The chain links TRBV10-3 to TRBJ2-2, with unresolved D. CDR1 and CDR2 from the germline V gene are ENHRY and SYGVKD. V dropped 4 bases and J dropped 4 bases, with 10 bases sitting between them. The CDR3 totals 14 residues. This CDR3 reads CAISVGPATGELFF. The CDR3 nucleotides read TGTGCCATCAGTGTGGGTCCGGCCACCGGGGAGCTGTTTTTT.